The 23 T cell receptor beta chains below come from one sample, sequenced in a study of cytomegalovirus exposure and HLA in healthy donors (dated by TCRdb to the late 2010s). The library was produced with the immunoSEQ multiplex PCR assay. Drawn from immuneACCESS, this table holds only the in-frame rearrangements with V and J called that TCRdb kept. Clones are partly lost; checked studies trace under half to an unresolved V gene and leave the rest unexplained. A total of about 160,000 clones appear in this sample, roughly 96% of them only once. About 0.94% of the sample lies in the top ten. The sample was PBMCs. Receptors originate from a woman younger than 30 in good health and CMV-seronegative.

This chain links TRBV5-1 with TRBJ2-7, with 7 bases that match TRBD2. V was pared by 0 bases and J by 8 bases, with 8 bases of the junction left unmatched. The CDR3 has 14 residues. Germline assignment: CDR1 SGHRS and CDR2 YFSETQ. The CDR3 sequence: CASSLDGGTTKQYF. Written as DNA, the CDR3 is TGCGCCAGCAGCTTGGACGGCGGGACTACGAAGCAGTACTTC.

The chain carries TRBV29-1 and TRBJ1-2, with 9 nucleotides matching TRBD1. This CDR3 is built from 15 residues. From germline, CDR1 is SQVTM and CDR2 ANQGSEA. Trimming removed 4 bases from V and 5 bases from J; junction bases left unmatched: 11. CDR3 protein: CSVVRWGQGQYGYTF. The CDR3 DNA is TGCAGCGTTGTTCGATGGGGACAGGGCCAATATGGCTACACCTTC.

The rearrangement links TRBV19 to TRBJ1-5, with TRBD1 matching 8 bases. Unmatched junction bases numbered 6, after V lost 5 bases and J lost 6 bases. From germline, CDR1 is LNHDA and CDR2 SQIVND (reference sequence). This CDR3 contains 14 residues. CDR3 DNA: TGTGCCAGTAGTTTACAGGGGGAGGTTCAGCCCCAGCATTTT. It specifies CASSLQGEVQPQHF.

The genes are TRBV25-1 and TRBJ2-1, with TRBD1 matching 8 bases. Germline CDR1 reads MGHDK; CDR2 reads SYGVNS. V trimming: 8 bases; J trimming: 4 bases; junction bases outside the gene matches: 4. The length of the CDR3 is 13 residues. Written as DNA, the CDR3 is TGTGCCAGCGGGGACAGGCTTTACAATGAGCAGTTCTTC. Protein product: CASGDRLYNEQFF.

V usage is TRBV7-3 and J usage is TRBJ1-1; 7 nucleotides match TRBD1. CDR1 and CDR2 from the germline V gene are SGHTA and FQGTGA. The CDR3 runs to 14 residues. Unmatched junction bases numbered 8, after V lost 5 bases and J lost 5 bases. In nucleotides, the CDR3 is TGTGCCAGCAGCAACGGACAGGTCGGGACTGAAGCTTTCTTT. This codes for CASSNGQVGTEAFF.

This chain connects TRBV30 to TRBJ1-1; D is unclear. The CDR3 loop spans 11 amino acids. V was pared by 8 bases and J by 0 bases, with 7 bases between. Looked up from germline, CDR1 is GTSNPN and CDR2 is SVGIG (reference sequence). The DNA of the CDR3 is TGTGCCGGAGTCGTGAACACTGAAGCTTTCTTT. It specifies CAGVVNTEAFF.

The chain combines TRBV7-8 with TRBJ1-2, with 8 bases identical to TRBD1. Germline CDR1 reads SGHVS; CDR2 reads FQNEAQ. Trimming cost V 5 bases and J 4 bases; bases outside gene matches: 12. CDR3 length: 16 amino acids. The DNA of the CDR3 is TGTGCCAGCAGCACTTTGGACAGGGACCAGATCTATGGCTACACCTTC. As protein: CASSTLDRDQIYGYTF. The entire variable domain, with the rest obtained from reference TRBV7-8 and TRBJ1-2, is as follows: GAGVSQSPRYKVAKRGQDVALRCDPISGHVSLFWYQQALGQGPEFLTYFQNEAQLDKSGLPSDRFFAERPEGSVSTLKIQRTQQEDSAVYLCASSTLDRDQIYGYTFGSGTRLTVV.

The chain links TRBV10-3 to TRBJ1-2; a weak D match, TRBD1 (5 bases). V lost 3 bases, J lost 6 bases, and 11 bases lay in between. Per the germline V gene, CDR1 is ENHRY and CDR2 is SYGVKD. CDR3 length: 13 residues. The CDR3 protein is CAISDGGADGYTF. The CDR3 coding sequence is TGTGCCATCAGTGATGGAGGGGCTGATGGCTACACCTTC.

CDR3 loop: CASSLRASGGAVTDTQYF. The CDR3 DNA reads TGTGCCAGCAGCTTAAGGGCTAGCGGGGGGGCCGTAACAGATACGCAGTATTTT. This rearrangement joins TRBV13 to TRBJ2-3; 12 nucleotides match TRBD2. The CDR3 runs 18 residues. J gave up 3 bases and V 2 bases, and 9 bases lay outside the gene matches. Germline CDR1 and CDR2: PRHDT and FYEKMQ (reference sequence).

The chain employs TRBV6-6 and TRBJ2-2; 8 bases map to TRBD1. The CDR3 is 16 amino acids. The V segment lost 7 bases and the J segment 0 bases; nucleotides outside the gene matches: 7. The germline CDR1 and CDR2 sequences are MNHNY and SVGAGI (reference sequence). CDR3 protein: CASNSLGQANTGELFF. CDR3 coding DNA: TGTGCCAGCAACTCCCTGGGACAGGCGAACACCGGGGAGCTGTTTTTT.

The J gene is TRBJ2-7, the V gene TRBV5-4; 7 positions match TRBD1. Germline V gives CDR1 SGHNT, CDR2 YYREEE (reference sequence). Losses at the gene ends were 3 bases for V and 3 bases for J; bases not matched to a gene: 12. CDR3 length equals 16 residues. CDR3: CASSWGARGIGYEQYF. DNA of the CDR3: TGTGCCAGCAGCTGGGGTGCCAGGGGGATCGGCTACGAGCAGTACTTC.

The chain is built from TRBV5-4 and TRBJ2-7; tentatively, D is TRBD2 (6 bases). Germline CDR1 and CDR2: SGHNT and YYREEE (reference sequence). Trimming stripped 5 bases from V and 6 bases from J, with 15 bases between. This CDR3 is 13 amino acids long. CDR3 coding DNA: TGTGCCAGCAGAATGATGGGGGGAGGCGAGCAGTACTTC. Encoded protein: CASRMMGGGEQYF.

V usage is TRBV12-5 and J usage is TRBJ2-3, with 7 bases aligning to TRBD1. With V trimmed by 4 bases and J by 9 bases, 4 bases remained unmatched. Germline CDR1 and CDR2: LGHNT and FRNRAP. The CDR3 extends over 12 amino acids. Here the CDR3 DNA reads TGTGCTAGTGGTTCCTCGACAGGGACGCAGTATTTT. Translating it yields CASGSSTGTQYF.

V is TRBV13 and J is TRBJ2-1, with 8 bases lining up with TRBD2. Germline CDR1 PRHDT, CDR2 FYEKMQ (reference sequence). The CDR3 is 14 amino acids. The V gene end was trimmed by 1 base and the J gene end by 6 bases; junction bases not matched to a gene: 2. CDR3 bases: TGTGCCAGCAGCTTAGCGGGGGGGGTCAATGAGCAGTTCTTC. Translated, it gives CASSLAGGVNEQFF.

The chain couples TRBV6-6 to TRBJ2-7; D remains ambiguous. V was cut by 2 bases and J by 3 bases, with 5 bases left in between. CDR3 length: 12 residues. Germline CDR1 reads MNHNY; CDR2 reads SVGAGI (reference sequence). CDR3 region: CASSYNNYEQYF. CDR3 sequence (DNA): TGTGCCAGCAGTTACAACAACTACGAGCAGTACTTC.

V and J are TRBV5-1 and TRBJ2-7; 7 bases map to TRBD1. The germline V gene encodes CDR1 SGHRS and CDR2 YFSETQ. The CDR3 totals 15 residues. The V gene end was trimmed by 4 bases and the J gene end by 5 bases; junction bases not matched to a gene: 12. As DNA, the CDR3 is TGCGCCAGCAGCCCACAGGGGTTTGATGGAAACGAGCAGTACTTC. Encoded protein: CASSPQGFDGNEQYF.

V gene TRBV27 combines with J gene TRBJ2-1; D is uncertain. CDR3 size: 13 residues. The germline CDR1 and CDR2 sequences are MNHEY and SMNVEV (reference sequence). V lost 2 bases, J lost 3 bases, and 5 bases lay in between. CDR3 protein: CASSLQIYNEQFF. CDR3 nucleotide sequence: TGTGCCAGCAGTTTACAAATCTACAATGAGCAGTTCTTC.

On this clone itself: Other DNA sequences in this sample translate to the same CDR3. The rearrangement uses TRBV20-1 and TRBJ1-2; D uncertain. CDR1 DFQATT and CDR2 SNEGSKA come from the germline V gene (reference sequence). The CDR3 consists of 11 residues. Trimming left V 1 base short and J 4 bases short, with 4 bases between. The chain's CDR3 is CSARASYGYTF. CDR3 DNA: TGCAGTGCTAGAGCCAGCTATGGCTACACCTTC.

This chain links TRBV11-2 with TRBJ2-6; the D gene is possibly TRBD1 (6 bases). This CDR3 contains 17 residues. Between the trimmed V and J ends, which lost 3 bases and 4 bases, there was a span of 16 bases. Germline loops: CDR1 SGHAT, CDR2 FQNNGV. In DNA, the CDR3 is TGTGCCAGCAGCTTCTACAGGGTGGGGCTAGGGGCCAACGTCCTGACTTTC. It encodes CASSFYRVGLGANVLTF.

V usage is TRBV19 and J usage is TRBJ1-1; 8 nucleotides agree with TRBD1. CDR1 is LNHDA, CDR2 SQIVND, per germline (reference sequence). The CDR3 is 14 residues long. Trimming took 5 bases from V and 4 from J; bases not matched to a gene: 6. As DNA, the CDR3 is TGTGCCAGTAGTGCAGGACAGGGCGGCACTGAAGCTTTCTTT. It codes for CASSAGQGGTEAFF.

This chain joins TRBV9 and TRBJ2-2; 7 bases line up with TRBD2. Germline V gene data show CDR1 as SGDLS and CDR2 as YYNGEE. The CDR3 loop spans 16 amino acids. Trimming cost V 3 bases and J 5 bases; bases outside gene matches: 10. CDR3 nucleotides: TGTGCCAGCAGCGGACCACTAGCGATGCGGACCGGGGAGCTGTTTTTT. This translates into CASSGPLAMRTGELFF.

The chain is built from TRBV19 and TRBJ1-1; TRBD1 might be the D (6 bases). Germline CDR1 and CDR2: LNHDA and SQIVND (reference sequence). The CDR3 covers 15 residues. Deletions cut 5 bases from V and 1 base from J, with 14 bases between. This chain's CDR3 is CASSPLDRRNTEAFF. The CDR3 bases are TGTGCCAGTAGTCCCCTCGACAGGAGGAACACTGAAGCTTTCTTT.

This rearrangement joins TRBV6-6 to TRBJ1-1; 9 positions agree with TRBD1. CDR3 length equals 15 residues. Germline trimming cut 4 bases from V and 6 bases from J; bases unmatched to any gene: 9. Germline V gene sequence: CDR1 MNHNY, CDR2 SVGAGI (reference sequence). The CDR3 sequence: CASSSPTGTGPEAFF. CDR3 bases: TGTGCCAGCAGTTCCCCTACCGGGACAGGGCCTGAAGCTTTCTTT.